This entry is about one T cell receptor beta chain. This clonotype was seen many times. Its antigen target is currently unknown. Per-nucleotide qualities are absent, and no much larger clonotype sits a single base away. The entry originates in a study of early T cells in non-severe SARS-CoV-2 infection (dated by TCRdb to the early 2020s). General notes on the study: TCR sequencing used bulk RNA from unsorted whole blood, so alpha and beta chains could not be paired. General findings and caveats noted by the study authors: VDJdb matching was skewed toward anti-spike CD8 responses and likely underestimated virus-specific expansions by missing private and CD4 specificities.

Trimming leaves V shorter by 5 bases and J shorter by 4 bases, with the junction holding 5 bases beyond the gene matches. The CDR3 holds 15 amino acids from the cysteine to the phenylalanine. CDR3 DNA is the only sequence kept; it has 45 bases, read in frame from the first base. Sequences DFQATT (CDR1) and SNEGSKA (CDR2) are obtained from the germline V gene (reference sequence). Receptor libraries were prepared by 5' RACE. Reads for this sample came from a NextSeq 500. Unique molecular identifiers were attached to individual cDNA molecules in the TCR library protocol so that sequencing error and PCR bias could be corrected. Both TCR alpha and beta chains were sequenced, and tight co-correlation was observed between alpha and beta sequence abundances in each sample. Turning to the authors' computational methods: Decombinator V4 was used to annotate TCR sequences for V gene, J gene and CDR3. Expanded TCRs were defined as changing significantly between any two time points under a Poisson model with p below 0.0001. TCR abundances were normalised to the total number of TCRs sequenced in each sample and reported as counts per million. MAIT TCRs were defined by TRAV1-2 paired with TRAJ12, TRAJ20 or TRAJ33, and iNKT TCRs by TRAV10 paired with TRAJ18. VDJdb, accessed on 1 November 2021, was searched for TCRs annotated for CMV, EBV and SARS-CoV-2, and TCRs annotated for more than one antigen were excluded. TCRdb cleaned the public reads at Q25 with fastp, built clones with MiXCR and kept in-frame beta chains. Merged by CDR3 protein, the rows form single entries marked with the most common genes and DNA. These V and J calls derive from TCRdb rather than the authors' analysis. The sample records about 19,000 distinct CDR3 sequences, about 4% of which are singletons. The top ten constitute 5.5% to 8.5% of the sample.

Set within a cohort of healthcare workers in London, UK, this nested case-control study involved weekly PCR testing of nasopharyngeal swabs along with blood sampling. Healthcare workers were enrolled in the week of the UK lockdown, from 23 to 31 March 2020, and were followed every week for up to 16 weeks. This sequence originates from an adult who was a healthcare worker with PCR-confirmed SARS-CoV-2 infection or an uninfected control (not recorded which). The chain employs TRBV20-1 and TRBJ2-3; TRBD2 agrees with 14 junctional bases. The material sequenced was whole blood. The CDR3 loop reads CSAPTSGGAADTQYF. The sequenced DNA: TGCAGTGCTCCGACTAGCGGGGGGGCCGCAGATACGCAGTATTTT.